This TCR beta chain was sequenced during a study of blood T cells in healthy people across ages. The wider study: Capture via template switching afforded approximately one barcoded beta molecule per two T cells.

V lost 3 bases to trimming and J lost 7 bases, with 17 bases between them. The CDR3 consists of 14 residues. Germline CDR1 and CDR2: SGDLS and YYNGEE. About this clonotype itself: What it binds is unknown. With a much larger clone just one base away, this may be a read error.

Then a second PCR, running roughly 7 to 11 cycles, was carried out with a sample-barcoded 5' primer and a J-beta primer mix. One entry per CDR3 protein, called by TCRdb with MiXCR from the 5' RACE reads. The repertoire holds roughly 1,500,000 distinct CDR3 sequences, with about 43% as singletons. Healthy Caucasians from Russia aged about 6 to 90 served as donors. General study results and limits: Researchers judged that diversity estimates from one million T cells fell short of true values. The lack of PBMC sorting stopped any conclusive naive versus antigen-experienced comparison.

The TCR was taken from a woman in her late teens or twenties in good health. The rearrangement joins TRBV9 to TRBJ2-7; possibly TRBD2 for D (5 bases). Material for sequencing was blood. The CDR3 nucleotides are TGTGCCAGCAGCGCCCGGACTGAAGGTGGGGAGCAGTACTTC. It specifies CASSARTEGGEQYF.